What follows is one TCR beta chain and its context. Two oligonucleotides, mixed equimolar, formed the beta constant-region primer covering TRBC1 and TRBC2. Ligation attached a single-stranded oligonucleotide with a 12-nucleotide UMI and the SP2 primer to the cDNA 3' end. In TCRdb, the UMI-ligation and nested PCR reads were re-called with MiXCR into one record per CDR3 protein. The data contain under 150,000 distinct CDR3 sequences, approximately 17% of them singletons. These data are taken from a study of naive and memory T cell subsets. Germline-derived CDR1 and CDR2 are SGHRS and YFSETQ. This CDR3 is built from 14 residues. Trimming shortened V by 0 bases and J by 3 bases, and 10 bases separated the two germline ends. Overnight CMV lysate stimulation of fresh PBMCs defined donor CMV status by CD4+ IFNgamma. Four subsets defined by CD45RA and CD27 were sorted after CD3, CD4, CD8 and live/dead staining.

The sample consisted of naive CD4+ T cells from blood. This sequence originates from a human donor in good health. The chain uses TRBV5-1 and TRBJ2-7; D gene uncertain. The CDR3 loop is CASSLVDLDYEQYF. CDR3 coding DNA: TGCGCCAGCAGCTTGGTAGATTTAGACTACGAGCAGTACTTC.